Below, 23 T cell receptor beta chains from the same sample are listed, as sequenced in a study of blood T cell repertoires in COVID-19. Sequencing was performed with immunoSEQ multiplex PCR; in TCRdb, only in-frame clones are kept and a portion is missing. Counted here are roughly 150,000 clones, 85% to 90% occurring once; the ten biggest clones make up roughly 3%. The sequenced material came from peripheral blood. The source is a woman aged 55-70 years with active COVID-19.

The chain has TRBV7-9 and TRBJ2-2; 8 bases match TRBD2. Germline V gives CDR1 SEHNR, CDR2 FQNEAQ (reference sequence). The CDR3 loop spans 16 amino acids. The J segment lost 6 bases and the V segment lost 5 bases, leaving 11 bases of the junction unmatched. Here the CDR3 reads CASSELADWTSGELFF. The CDR3 coding sequence is TGTGCCAGCAGCGAACTAGCGGATTGGACTTCCGGGGAGCTGTTTTTT.

The J gene is TRBJ2-7, the V gene TRBV28; unclear D gene. V was trimmed by 6 bases and J by 4 bases, leaving 16 bases between them. CDR1 and CDR2 from the germline V gene are MDHEN and SYDVKM. The CDR3 consists of 14 residues. The CDR3: CASSRLGSRYEQYF. The CDR3 coding sequence is TGTGCCAGCAGCCGGCTCGGGTCGAGGTACGAGCAGTACTTC.

The chain employs TRBV7-6 and TRBJ2-1, with 8 bases fitting TRBD2. V dropped 3 bases and J dropped 8; count of bases not matched to a gene: 21. The CDR3 contains 19 residues. Germline CDR1 is SGHVS and CDR2 is FNYEAQ. This CDR3 is CASSFTAGLDVIGGHEQFF. Written as DNA, the CDR3 is TGTGCCAGCAGCTTTACCGCGGGACTAGACGTTATTGGGGGCCATGAGCAGTTCTTC.

The gene calls are TRBV6-5 and TRBJ2-1; TRBD2 agrees at 13 bases. V gave up 6 bases and J gave up 15 bases; unmatched junction bases: 11. The CDR3 covers 14 residues. Per germline, CDR1 MNHEY and CDR2 SVGAGI. CDR3 amino acids: CASRDIRTSGSAFF. The CDR3 DNA sequence: TGTGCCAGCAGGGATATCCGGACTAGCGGGAGTGCGTTCTTC.

The chain carries TRBV19 and TRBJ2-5; possible D gene TRBD2, 7 bases. Germline CDR1 and CDR2: LNHDA and SQIVND (reference sequence). Trimming left V 5 bases short and J 5 bases short, with 15 bases between. The CDR3 runs to 14 residues. In DNA form, the CDR3 reads TGTGCCAGTAGTCCCCGCGGGGGCCGCGAGACCCAGTACTTC. Translation gives CASSPRGGRETQYF.

The chain combines TRBV7-7 with TRBJ2-5, with 7 bases that match TRBD2. The CDR3 has 14 residues. Germline CDR1 is SSHAT and CDR2 is FNYEAQ (reference sequence). V lost 5 bases and J lost 5; bases outside the gene matches: 8. Written as DNA, the CDR3 is TGTGCCAGCAGCCTGGGAGGGAGGGGCGAGACCCAGTACTTC. The encoded protein is CASSLGGRGETQYF.

This clone has a single count. The V call is TRBV5-6, the J call TRBJ1-5, with 8 bases that match TRBD1. Per germline, CDR1 SGHDT and CDR2 YYEEEE. CDR3 length equals 14 residues. V trimming: 3 bases; J trimming: 6 bases; junction bases outside the gene matches: 5. CDR3 DNA: TGTGCCAGCAGCTCCAGGGGGCGCCGTCAGCCCCAGCATTTT. It yields the protein CASSSRGRRQPQHF. Full variable domain (rest looked up from reference TRBV5-6 and TRBJ1-5): DAGVTQSPTHLIKTRGQQVTLRCSPKSGHDTVSWYQQALGQGPQFIFQYYEEEERQRGNFPDRFSGHQFPNYSSELNVNALLLGDSALYLCASSSRGRRQPQHFGDGTRLSIL.

Worth noting for this clone: Additional DNA sequences in this sample encode the identical CDR3. The chain employs TRBV5-1 and TRBJ1-6; maybe TRBD1 (5 bases). V lost 0 bases and J lost 5, with 6 bases in between. Germline assignment: CDR1 SGHRS and CDR2 YFSETQ. The CDR3 runs 14 residues. CDR3 sequence: CASSLGQNNSPLHF. DNA for the CDR3: TGCGCCAGCAGCTTGGGACAGAATAATTCACCCCTCCACTTT.

This rearrangement joins TRBV24-1 to TRBJ1-5, with 12 bases matching TRBD1. V lost 3 bases and J lost 6; bases outside the gene matches: 5. The germline CDR1 and CDR2 sequences are KGHDR and SFDVKD. This CDR3 contains 16 residues. In DNA form, the CDR3 reads TGTGCCACCAGTGATACGGGACAGGGGGCCGGTCAGCCCCAGCATTTT. Encoded protein: CATSDTGQGAGQPQHF.

V gene TRBV29-1 combines with J gene TRBJ2-1, with a weak D call TRBD2 (6 bases). Trimming removed 3 bases from V and 6 bases from J, with 15 bases in between. Germline V gene lookup returns CDR1 SQVTM and CDR2 ANQGSEA. CDR3 length: 14 residues. CDR3 DNA: TGCAGCGTTGATACGTGGGAGGCACCCAATGAGCAGTTCTTC. Protein: CSVDTWEAPNEQFF.

The chain recombines TRBV7-9 with TRBJ2-5, with 8 positions matching TRBD2. Per the germline V gene, CDR1 is SEHNR and CDR2 is FQNEAQ (reference sequence). J lost 2 bases, V lost 0 bases, and 8 bases had no gene match. The CDR3 loop spans 17 amino acids. CDR3 coding DNA: TGTGCCAGCAGCTTAGCTTTCATTAGCGGGGCTCAAGAGACCCAGTACTTC. It is translated as CASSLAFISGAQETQYF.

The chain carries TRBV25-1 and TRBJ2-6, with 9 bases aligning to TRBD1. J gave up 3 bases and V 5 bases, and 2 bases lay outside the gene matches. The CDR3 runs 15 residues. Germline V CDR1 and CDR2: MGHDK, SYGVNS. The CDR3 protein is CASSTGGGGANVLTF. The CDR3 coding sequence is TGTGCCAGCAGTACAGGGGGCGGTGGGGCCAACGTCCTGACTTTC.

The chain is built from TRBV12-2 and TRBJ1-6. TRBV12-2 represents a pseudogene. This CDR3 is 14 amino acids long. The DNA of the CDR3 is TGTGCAAGTCGCTTAGGACTTGGGAATTCACCCCTCCACTTT. Its protein is CASRLGLGNSPLHF.

The rearrangement uses TRBV5-1 and TRBJ2-1; a possible D gene is TRBD1 (6 bases). The germline gives CDR1 SGHRS, CDR2 YFSETQ. Trimming cost V 0 bases and J 1 base, with 11 bases left between them. This CDR3 spans 16 amino acids. In DNA, the CDR3 is TGCGCCAGCAGCTTGGAAGGACAGCTGTCCTACAATGAGCAGTTCTTC. Residues: CASSLEGQLSYNEQFF.

The chain combines TRBV18 with TRBJ1-5; TRBD1 matches at 10 bases. The CDR3 length is 16 residues. In germline, CDR1 is KGHSH, CDR2 LQKENI. Trimming cost V 3 bases and J 5 bases; bases outside gene matches: 7. The CDR3 DNA is TGTGCCAGCTCACCGTTCGGGACAGGGGTGGATCAGCCCCAGCATTTT. Residues: CASSPFGTGVDQPQHF.

The chain employs TRBV6-5 and TRBJ2-7; maybe TRBD1 (5 bases). The ends were cut back, 2 bases at V and 3 bases at J, with 8 bases in the middle. Germline V gene data show CDR1 as MNHEY and CDR2 as SVGAGI. The CDR3 consists of 13 residues. The CDR3 nucleotides read TGTGCCAGCAGTTACAGGACAAACTACGAGCAGTACTTC. It encodes CASSYRTNYEQYF.

The V and J genes are TRBV5-1 and TRBJ2-7; the D gene is possibly TRBD2 (6 bases). The CDR3 has 15 residues. Germline CDR1 and CDR2: SGHRS and YFSETQ. With 3 bases removed from V and 0 bases from J, the gap between germline ends came to 13 bases. In DNA form, the CDR3 reads TGCGCCAGCAGCTCGAGCCAAGCGGGCTCCTACGAGCAGTACTTC. Amino acid sequence: CASSSSQAGSYEQYF.

The chain links TRBV5-4 to TRBJ1-1; 9 bases fit TRBD1. This CDR3 contains 14 residues. The germline gives CDR1 SGHNT, CDR2 YYREEE (reference sequence). The V gene end was trimmed by 5 bases and the J gene end by 4 bases; junction bases not matched to a gene: 6. The CDR3 DNA sequence: TGTGCCAGCAGACCCGACAGGGGGGTCACTGAAGCTTTCTTT. Protein: CASRPDRGVTEAFF. The full variable domain, its missing parts supplied by reference TRBV5-4 and TRBJ1-1, is ETGVTQSPTHLIKTRGQQVTLRCSSQSGHNTVSWYQQALGQGPQFIFQYYREEENGRGNFPPRFSGLQFPNYSSELNVNALELDDSALYLCASRPDRGVTEAFFGQGTRLTVV.

V usage is TRBV30 and J usage is TRBJ2-4, with 10 nucleotides matching TRBD1. Germline CDR1 is GTSNPN and CDR2 is SVGIG (reference sequence). The CDR3 contains 15 residues. V lost 3 bases, J lost 3 bases, and 5 bases stayed unmatched. The CDR3 coding sequence is TGTGCCTGGAGGGACAGGGGGACTGGCAAAAACATTCAGTACTTC. Translation: CAWRDRGTGKNIQYF.

This clone was detected only once. The chain links TRBV6-6 to TRBJ1-3; D perhaps matches TRBD1 (6 bases). Germline V lookup: CDR1 MNHNY, CDR2 SVGAGI (reference sequence). Trimming took 5 bases from V and 8 from J, leaving 25 bases between them. This CDR3 has 17 residues. The CDR3 DNA sequence: TGTGCCAGCAGTCCGAGGGGACACCCAGAGTCGTCGGACACCATATATTTT. It encodes CASSPRGHPESSDTIYF.

The chain joins TRBV9 to TRBJ2-7; the match to TRBD2 covers 7 bases. Germline values: CDR1 SGDLS, CDR2 YYNGEE. The CDR3 sequence is 15 residues long. V lost 3 bases, J lost 0 bases, and 6 bases stayed unmatched. CDR3 amino acids: CASSGGGGPSYEQYF. The DNA for the CDR3 is TGTGCCAGCAGCGGCGGGGGAGGCCCCTCCTACGAGCAGTACTTC.

The sample holds one count of this clone. V usage is TRBV3-1 (or the pseudogene TRBV3-2) and J usage is TRBJ2-2, with TRBD1 matching 7 bases. V lost 0 bases and J lost 3; bases outside the gene matches: 4. Germline CDR1 is LGHDT and CDR2 is YNNKEL (reference sequence). The CDR3 consists of 16 residues. The CDR3 here is CASSQEKDRYTGELFF. The CDR3 bases are TGTGCCAGCAGCCAAGAGAAGGACAGGTACACCGGGGAGCTGTTTTTT.

The chain couples TRBV29-1 to TRBJ2-7; 14 bases fit TRBD2. This CDR3 has 13 amino acids. Germline CDR1 reads SQVTM; CDR2 reads ANQGSEA. V lost 6 bases to trimming and J lost 3 bases; unmatched junction nucleotides: 1. The CDR3 nucleotides read TGCAGCGTGACTAGCGGGGGGGGCTACGAGCAGTACTTC. Its protein is CSVTSGGGYEQYF.